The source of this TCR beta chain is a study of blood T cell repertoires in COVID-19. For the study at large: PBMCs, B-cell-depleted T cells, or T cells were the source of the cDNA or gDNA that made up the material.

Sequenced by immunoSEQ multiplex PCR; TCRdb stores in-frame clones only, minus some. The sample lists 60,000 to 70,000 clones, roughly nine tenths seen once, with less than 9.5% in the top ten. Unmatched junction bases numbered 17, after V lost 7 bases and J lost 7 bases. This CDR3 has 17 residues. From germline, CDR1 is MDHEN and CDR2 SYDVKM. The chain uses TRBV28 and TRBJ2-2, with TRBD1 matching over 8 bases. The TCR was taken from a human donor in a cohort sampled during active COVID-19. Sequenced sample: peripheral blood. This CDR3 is CASTSTDRGQYGGELFF. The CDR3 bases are TGTGCCAGCACCTCTACCGACAGGGGACAATATGGCGGGGAGCTGTTTTTT.